The clone carrying this TCR beta chain was seen a single time. This CDR3 is 15 amino acids long. V lost 2 bases to trimming and J lost 8 bases, with 13 bases between them. Per germline, CDR1 MNHEY and CDR2 SMNVEV (reference sequence). Clones were sequenced by immunoSEQ multiplex PCR, and TCRdb holds only the in-frame ones, with some missing. The repertoire has 700,000 or so clones, roughly 85% of them found once; the top ten carry roughly 0.01%. The entry originates in a study of shared T cell receptors in the human thymus. This sample was also put to use in a study of human thymus T cells.

This sequence joins TRBV27 and TRBJ1-6, with a possible D match to TRBD1 (5 bases). The sample consisted of thymocytes. The receptor's source is a girl in the first two years of life with a congenital heart defect. The CDR3 here is CASSLRGVPDSPLHF. The CDR3 coding sequence is TGTGCCAGCAGTTTAAGGGGTGTTCCGGATTCACCCCTCCACTTT.